The 9 T cell receptor beta chains reported below all come from one sample, sequenced in a study of T cells in women clearing cervical HPV infection. This table comes from immunoSEQ multiplex PCR, and its TCRdb copy is limited to in-frame clones, with some not included. The listing records under 35,000 clones. Material: blood buffy coat. These receptors were collected from a woman aged 18 to 75 with a cervical HPV16 infection that either progressed to CIN3+ or cleared (not recorded which).

Worth noting for this clone: The read ends 3 residues before the CDR3 terminus; that terminus is restored from the germline J gene. V is TRBV5-1 and J is TRBJ2-3; 7 bases align to TRBD1. Germline trimming cut 0 bases from V and 0 bases from J; bases unmatched to any gene: 1. Germline V gene sequence: CDR1 SGHRS, CDR2 YFSETQ. The CDR3 spans 15 residues. The CDR3 is CASSLGQGSTDTQYF. CDR3 DNA, as far as it was read: TGCGCCAGCAGCTTGGGACAGGGTAGCACAGATACG.

As to this clone: Read coverage stops 3 residues before the CDR3 terminus; the germline J gene supplies the remainder. This rearrangement joins TRBV6-2 or TRBV6-3 to TRBJ1-1, with 7 bases matching TRBD1. This CDR3 contains 14 residues. The ends lost 6 bases at V and 3 bases at J; junction bases unmatched: 7. CDR1 is MNHEY, CDR2 SVGEGT, per germline. The sequenced part of the CDR3 DNA is TGTGCCAGCAGCCCAGGGACAGCCTACACTGAA. Its protein is CASSPGTAYTE. The full-length CDR3 reads as CASSPGTAYTEAFF.

Regarding this clone: The read ends 3 residues early relative to the CDR3; the germline J gene fills the gap. The chain uses TRBV19 and TRBJ1-6, with 7 bases matching TRBD1. Looked up from germline, CDR1 is LNHDA and CDR2 is SQIVND (reference sequence). This CDR3 comprises 16 residues. V shed 4 bases, J shed 7 bases, and the junction held 10 bases outside the gene matches. CDR3 protein: CASSTKGQAENSPLHF. The DNA read from the CDR3 is TGTGCCAGTAGTACAAAAGGACAGGCTGAGAATTCACCC.

This chain's CDR3 is CASSLIFVVVQGTIDEQFF. The part of the CDR3 DNA that was read is TGTGCCAGCAGCTTAATTTTTGTAGTTGTACAGGGAACGATCGATGAG. The gene calls are TRBV7-3 and TRBJ2-1, with a weak D call TRBD1 (6 bases). The missing CDR3 end, 3 residues past where the read stops, is filled in from the germline J gene. Trimming removed 1 base from V and 8 bases from J, with 27 bases in between. This CDR3 comprises 19 residues. The germline CDR1 and CDR2 sequences are SGHTA and FQGTGA.

As for this clone: The read gets to within 3 residues of the CDR3 end, and the germline J gene fills in the rest. The V gene is TRBV19, the J gene TRBJ2-7; perhaps TRBD2 as D (6 bases). The CDR3 covers 13 residues. From germline, CDR1 is LNHDA and CDR2 SQIVND (reference sequence). Trimming left V 3 bases short and J 3 bases short, with 9 bases between. The CDR3 protein is CASSIGGVYEQYF. The DNA read from the CDR3 is TGTGCCAGTAGTATTGGAGGGGTCTACGAG.

On this clone itself: The CDR3 goes on 3 residues after the read ends, and that part is filled in from the germline J gene. J is TRBJ2-2 and V is TRBV7-9, with D possibly TRBD1 on 6 matching bases. Deletions cut 3 bases from V and 7 bases from J, with 9 bases between. Germline CDR1 SEHNR, CDR2 FQNEAQ (reference sequence). The CDR3 is made up of 13 amino acids. The CDR3 loop reads CASSFAGVGELFF. The covered CDR3 bases are TGTGCCAGCAGCTTTGCAGGGGTCGGGGAG. Together with reference TRBV7-9 and TRBJ2-2, the CDR3 gives the full variable domain: DTGVSQNPRHKITKRGQNVTFRCDPISEHNRLYWYRQTLGQGPEFLTYFQNEAQLEKSRLLSDRFSAERPKGSFSTLEIQRTEQGDSAMYLCASSFAGVGELFFGEGSRLTVL.

Regarding this clone: The read ends 3 residues before the CDR3 terminus; that terminus is restored from the germline J gene. The same CDR3 arises from other DNA sequences in this sample as well. V and J are TRBV7-9 and TRBJ2-5, with 8 bases that match TRBD1. The CDR3 consists of 13 residues. V trimming: 5 bases; J trimming: 5 bases; junction bases outside the gene matches: 4. Germline CDR1 SEHNR, CDR2 FQNEAQ (reference sequence). This CDR3 reads CASSSRGPETQYF. The part of the CDR3 DNA that was read is TGTGCCAGCAGCAGCAGGGGGCCTGAGACC.

Notes on this clone: The read ends 3 residues early relative to the CDR3; the germline J gene fills the gap. The chain employs TRBV18 and TRBJ2-1; D is undetermined. The CDR3 spans 14 residues. The V gene's germline CDR1 is KGHSH and CDR2 LQKENI. The V end lost 3 bases, the J end lost 5 bases, and 11 bases lay between the germline ends. The covered CDR3 bases are TGTGCCAGCTCACCTGGGCTACAAAACAATGAG. It translates to CASSPGLQNNE. Given in full, the CDR3 is CASSPGLQNNEQFF. Full variable domain (missing parts from reference TRBV18 and TRBJ2-1): NAGVMQNPRHLVRRRGQEARLRCSPMKGHSHVYWYRQLPEEGLKFMVYLQKENIIDESGMPKERFSAEFPKEGPSILRIQQVVRGDSAAYFCASSPGLQNNEQFFGPGTRLTVL.

Comments on this clone: Read sequence stops 3 residues before the CDR3 end, and the germline J gene provides the missing end. The J gene is TRBJ1-4, the V gene TRBV2; weak D call: TRBD1 (5 bases). The CDR3 runs to 15 residues. V was pared by 4 bases and J by 6 bases, with 15 bases between. Germline values: CDR1 SNHLY, CDR2 FYNNEI. Partial CDR3 DNA: TGTGCCAGCAGTGCCTCGCAGGGTACTTATGAAAAA. Protein: CASSASQGTYEK. The full CDR3 protein reads CASSASQGTYEKLFF. Combining the CDR3 with reference TRBV2 and TRBJ1-4 gives the whole variable domain EPEVTQTPSHQVTQMGQEVILRCVPISNHLYFYWYRQILGQKVEFLVSFYNNEISEKSEIFDDQFSVERPDGSNFTLKIRSTKLEDSAMYFCASSASQGTYEKLFFGSGTQLSVL.